What follows is one T cell receptor beta chain and its context. The data derive from a study of blood T cell repertoires in COVID-19. Overall study context: Sources were T cells, B-cell-depleted T cells, or PBMCs; the material itself was cDNA or gDNA.

This CDR3 comprises 13 residues. The J segment lost 2 bases and the V segment lost 5 bases, leaving 6 bases of the junction unmatched. CDR1 DFQATT and CDR2 SNEGSKA come from the germline V gene (reference sequence). The authors' processing: Reference gene primer amplification yielded estimated nucleated cell counts. Clones were sequenced by immunoSEQ multiplex PCR, and TCRdb holds only the in-frame ones, with some missing. That table is the source of V, J and clone size, and D and trimming were worked out from the DNA. The repertoire holds some 150,000 clones, with roughly 87% as singletons. J is TRBJ2-7 and V is TRBV20-1; the match to TRBD2 covers 7 bases. Source material: peripheral blood. The receptor was isolated from a woman in her sixties or seventies with active or convalescent COVID-19. CDR3 coding DNA: TGCAGTGCTCGTGCTAGCGGAACCTACGAGCAGTACTTC. This codes for CSARASGTYEQYF.